Listed here are 21 T cell receptor beta chains from one sample, sequenced in a study of blood T cell repertoires in COVID-19 (dated by TCRdb to the early 2020s). The receptor library was made with the immunoSEQ multiplex PCR assay. TCRdb mirrors the immuneACCESS table, restricted to in-frame sequences. Some clones are absent from its copies; in checked studies, under half trace to an unresolved V gene, and the reason for the others is unknown. The sample includes tens of thousands of clones, with roughly 79% observed a single time. The biggest ten clones account for 4.5% to 5.5% of the sample. Sequencing used peripheral blood. The source of these receptors is a man at least 80 years old with COVID-19, enrolled during active disease.

This clone has a single count. The chain couples TRBV7-9 to TRBJ1-4; TRBD1 might be the D (5 bases). The germline CDR1 and CDR2 sequences are SEHNR and FQNEAQ (reference sequence). The CDR3 covers 14 residues. Trimming removed 3 bases from V and 2 bases from J, with 7 bases in between. In DNA form, the CDR3 reads TGTGCCAGCAGCTTGGGGGGGACTAATGAAAAACTGTTTTTT. Amino acid sequence: CASSLGGTNEKLFF.

The V call is TRBV4-2, the J call TRBJ2-1; the D gene is possibly TRBD1 (6 bases). The V end lost 2 bases, the J end lost 1 base, and 9 bases lay between the germline ends. Germline V gives CDR1 LGHNA, CDR2 YNFKEQ. The CDR3 sequence is 15 residues long. Written as DNA, the CDR3 is TGTGCCAGCAGCCAACTACAGGGTTCCTACAATGAGCAGTTCTTC. It translates to CASSQLQGSYNEQFF.

The chain couples TRBV10-3 to TRBJ1-4; perhaps TRBD1 as D (6 bases). This CDR3 has 13 amino acids. Between the trimmed V and J ends, which lost 2 bases and 7 bases, there was a span of 8 bases. The germline CDR1 and CDR2 sequences are ENHRY and SYGVKD. In DNA form, the CDR3 reads TGTGCCATCAGTGAGAGGGGGTTTGAAAAACTGTTTTTT. This sequence encodes CAISERGFEKLFF.

The chain links TRBV30 to TRBJ1-4; D is ambiguous. Germline CDR1 is GTSNPN and CDR2 is SVGIG (reference sequence). The V end was cut by 4 bases, the J end by 8 bases, with 5 bases between. The CDR3 consists of 10 residues. In DNA, the CDR3 is TGTGCCTGGATGGGCGAAAAACTGTTTTTT. Amino acid sequence: CAWMGEKLFF.

This clone was recorded once. The rearrangement links TRBV5-1 to TRBJ2-7; TRBD1 aligns across 10 bases. CDR3 length: 14 amino acids. Germline CDR1 reads SGHRS; CDR2 reads YFSETQ. The junction had 7 bases not matched to a gene; V was cut back by 5 bases and J by 5 bases. CDR3 bases: TGCGCCAGCAGGCAGACGACAGGGGGCCACGAGCAGTACTTC. Amino acids: CASRQTTGGHEQYF.

Only one count was recorded for this clone. The chain combines TRBV3-1 (or the pseudogene TRBV3-2) with TRBJ2-5; D might be TRBD2 (6 bases). V was cut by 1 base and J by 2 bases, with 17 bases left in between. There are 17 residues in the CDR3. CDR1 is LGHDT, CDR2 YNNKEL, per germline (reference sequence). The CDR3 loop reads CASSQGRGTHLQETQYF. CDR3 in DNA: TGTGCCAGCAGCCAAGGGCGCGGGACCCATTTACAAGAGACCCAGTACTTC.

J is TRBJ2-7 and V is TRBV11-1; 13 bases align to TRBD2. The germline CDR1 and CDR2 sequences are SGHAT and FQDESV (reference sequence). The CDR3 sequence is 15 residues long. Losses at the gene ends were 3 bases for V and 3 bases for J; bases not matched to a gene: 2. The CDR3 region has the DNA TGTGCCAGCAGCTTCGGGACTAGCGGGAACTACGAGCAGTACTTC. This sequence encodes CASSFGTSGNYEQYF.

The chain is built from TRBV20-1 and TRBJ2-7; 9 bases match TRBD2. Looked up from germline, CDR1 is DFQATT and CDR2 is SNEGSKA (reference sequence). This CDR3 region has 15 residues. The junction had 10 bases not matched to a gene; V was cut back by 3 bases and J by 4 bases. The DNA of the CDR3 is TGCAGTGCTAGTTGGGTAGCGGGAGCTCCTTACGAGCAGTACTTC. Its protein is CSASWVAGAPYEQYF.

This rearrangement joins TRBV6-5 to TRBJ2-1; TRBD1 aligns across 7 bases. This CDR3 is built from 15 residues. After removal of 6 bases from V and 7 bases from J, the junction contained 12 bases not matched to a gene. Germline CDR1 is MNHEY and CDR2 is SVGAGI. CDR3 bases: TGTGCCAGCAGGTCAGACACAGGGGTTGGGAATGAGCAGTTCTTC. Its translation is CASRSDTGVGNEQFF.

The chain uses TRBV28 and TRBJ2-7; no firm D call. The CDR3 totals 15 residues. The germline V and J ends were trimmed by 3 bases and 2 bases, with 14 bases remaining between them. CDR1 and CDR2 from the germline V gene are MDHEN and SYDVKM. The CDR3 loop is CASSFASAGPYEQYF. The CDR3 DNA reads as TGTGCCAGCAGTTTTGCCTCAGCTGGGCCCTACGAGCAGTACTTC.

The gene calls are TRBV30 and TRBJ2-7; the D gene is possibly TRBD1 (6 bases). This CDR3 is 13 amino acids long. With 0 bases removed from V and 6 bases from J, the gap between germline ends came to 12 bases. Germline V CDR1 and CDR2: GTSNPN, SVGIG (reference sequence). The CDR3 coding sequence is TGTGCCTGGAGTGTCGTCTCAGGGGCCGAGCAGTACTTC. Its translation: CAWSVVSGAEQYF.

The J gene is TRBJ1-2, the V gene TRBV19; tentatively, D is TRBD1 (6 bases). Germline lookup yields CDR1 LNHDA and CDR2 SQIVND (reference sequence). The CDR3 extends over 15 amino acids. V was pared by 7 bases and J by 2 bases, with 17 bases between. CDR3 nucleotide sequence: TGTGCCAGTATCCGAAGCGGCCAGGGGAACTATGGCTACACCTTC. It encodes CASIRSGQGNYGYTF.

This clone has a handful of counts. The CDR3 sequence is CASSYSSGGGYTF. The CDR3 region has the DNA TGTGCCAGCAGTTACTCGTCAGGTGGTGGCTACACCTTC. V and J are TRBV6-2 or TRBV6-3 and TRBJ1-2, with D hard to call. There are 13 residues in the CDR3. Germline-derived CDR1 and CDR2 are MNHEY and SVGEGT. V was trimmed by 0 bases and J by 7 bases, leaving 9 bases between them.

This clone has just a few counts. V gene TRBV5-6 combines with J gene TRBJ1-2; 7 positions match TRBD1. CDR3 length: 15 residues. The V and J ends lost 6 bases and 2 bases, in that order; junction bases with no gene match: 10. The germline V gene has CDR1 SGHDT and CDR2 YYEEEE. The CDR3 loop reads CASTLGQETNYGYTF. The CDR3 nucleotides are TGTGCCAGCACCTTAGGACAGGAGACAAACTATGGCTACACCTTC. Full variable domain (rest looked up from reference TRBV5-6 and TRBJ1-2): DAGVTQSPTHLIKTRGQQVTLRCSPKSGHDTVSWYQQALGQGPQFIFQYYEEEERQRGNFPDRFSGHQFPNYSSELNVNALLLGDSALYLCASTLGQETNYGYTFGSGTRLTVV.

The sample holds one count of this clone. The chain has TRBV2 and TRBJ1-2; D call uncertain. This CDR3 spans 11 amino acids. The V and J ends lost 8 bases and 7 bases respectively, with 11 bases between them. Germline values: CDR1 SNHLY, CDR2 FYNNEI. The chain's CDR3 is CASRQEVGYTF. DNA of the CDR3: TGTGCCAGCCGTCAGGAGGTTGGCTACACCTTC.

The V call is TRBV7-8, the J call TRBJ1-1; D may be TRBD1 (6 bases). V lost 2 bases, J lost 1 base, and 14 bases lay in between. The CDR3 extends over 16 amino acids. Germline V gene sequence: CDR1 SGHVS, CDR2 FQNEAQ. CDR3 protein: CASSLRGGLSNTEAFF. CDR3 DNA sequence: TGTGCCAGCAGCTTAAGGGGGGGGTTGTCGAACACTGAAGCTTTCTTT.

The gene calls are TRBV5-4 and TRBJ2-7; possible D gene TRBD1, 5 bases. Germline V gives CDR1 SGHNT, CDR2 YYREEE (reference sequence). This CDR3 contains 15 residues. Trimming pared 3 bases from V and 6 bases from J, leaving 19 bases between. The CDR3 nucleotides read TGTGCCAGCAGCTGGCTGGGAAGGGGAAGGGGCGAGCAGTACTTC. Its translation is CASSWLGRGRGEQYF.

The chain links TRBV7-2 to TRBJ2-1, with 13 bases fitting TRBD2. Trimming at V came to 4 bases and at J to 10 bases, leaving 7 bases not matched to a gene. Germline CDR1 and CDR2: SGHTA and FQGNSA. The CDR3 loop spans 15 amino acids. The CDR3 is CASSYGLAGDLEQFF. CDR3 in DNA: TGTGCCAGCAGCTACGGACTAGCGGGAGATCTAGAGCAGTTCTTC.

The chain combines TRBV7-2 with TRBJ2-5, with 10 bases lining up with TRBD1. Per germline, CDR1 SGHTA and CDR2 FQGNSA. This CDR3 has 15 residues. The V and J ends lost 1 base and 5 bases, in that order; junction bases with no gene match: 4. The CDR3 sequence: CASSLEDRGFETQYF. In DNA form, the CDR3 reads TGTGCCAGCAGCTTAGAGGACAGGGGGTTTGAGACCCAGTACTTC.

J is TRBJ2-7 and V is TRBV4-2; maybe TRBD2 (5 bases). Germline-derived CDR1 and CDR2 are LGHNA and YNFKEQ. CDR3 length equals 13 residues. The V gene lost 0 bases and the J gene lost 3 bases, with 6 bases spanning the gap. CDR3 nucleotide sequence: TGTGCCAGCAGCCAAGAGGCGGGCTACGAGCAGTACTTC. Protein: CASSQEAGYEQYF.

A single count supports this clone. This chain uses TRBV13 with TRBJ2-7; tentatively, D is TRBD2 (6 bases). Trimming shortened V by 2 bases and J by 2 bases, and 16 bases separated the two germline ends. Germline loops: CDR1 PRHDT, CDR2 FYEKMQ (reference sequence). CDR3 size: 16 residues. Written as DNA, the CDR3 is TGTGCCAGCAGCTTAAAACTCGGGACTGAGCCCTACGAGCAGTACTTC. Amino acid sequence: CASSLKLGTEPYEQYF.